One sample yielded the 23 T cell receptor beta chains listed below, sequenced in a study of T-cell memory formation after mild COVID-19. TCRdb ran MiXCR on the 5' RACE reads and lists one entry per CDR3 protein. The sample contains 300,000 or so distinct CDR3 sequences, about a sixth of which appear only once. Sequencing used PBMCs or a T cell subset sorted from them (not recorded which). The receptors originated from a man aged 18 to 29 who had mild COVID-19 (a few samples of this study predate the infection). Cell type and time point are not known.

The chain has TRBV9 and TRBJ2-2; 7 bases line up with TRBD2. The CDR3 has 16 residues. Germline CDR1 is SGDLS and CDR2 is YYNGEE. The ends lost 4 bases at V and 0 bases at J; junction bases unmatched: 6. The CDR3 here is CASSLLAVANTGELFF. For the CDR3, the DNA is TGTGCCAGCAGCTTGCTAGCGGTAGCGAACACCGGGGAGCTGTTTTTT.

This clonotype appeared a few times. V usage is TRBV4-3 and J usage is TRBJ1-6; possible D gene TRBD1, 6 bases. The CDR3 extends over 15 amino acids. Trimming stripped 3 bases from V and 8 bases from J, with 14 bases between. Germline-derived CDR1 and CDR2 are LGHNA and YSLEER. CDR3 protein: CASSHLQGYDSPLHF. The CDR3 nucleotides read TGCGCCAGCAGCCATCTACAGGGATATGATTCACCCCTCCACTTT.

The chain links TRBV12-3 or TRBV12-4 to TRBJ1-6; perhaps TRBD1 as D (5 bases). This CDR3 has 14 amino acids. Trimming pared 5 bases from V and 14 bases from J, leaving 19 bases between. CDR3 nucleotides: TGTGCCAGCAGTCAGGACACGATCAATTGGGCCCTCCACTTT. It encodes CASSQDTINWALHF.

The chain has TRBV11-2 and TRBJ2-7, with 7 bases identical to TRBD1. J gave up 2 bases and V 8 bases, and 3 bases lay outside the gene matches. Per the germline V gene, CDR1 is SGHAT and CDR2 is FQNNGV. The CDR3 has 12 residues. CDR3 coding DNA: TGTGCCAGCTGGGACAGCCCCTACGAGCAGTACTTC. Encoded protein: CASWDSPYEQYF.

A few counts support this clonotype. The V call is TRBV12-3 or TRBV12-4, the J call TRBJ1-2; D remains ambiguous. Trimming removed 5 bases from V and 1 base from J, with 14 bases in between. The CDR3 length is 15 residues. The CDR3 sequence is CASSDYVRNNYGYTF. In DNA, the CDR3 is TGTGCCAGCAGTGATTACGTCAGGAATAACTATGGCTACACCTTC.

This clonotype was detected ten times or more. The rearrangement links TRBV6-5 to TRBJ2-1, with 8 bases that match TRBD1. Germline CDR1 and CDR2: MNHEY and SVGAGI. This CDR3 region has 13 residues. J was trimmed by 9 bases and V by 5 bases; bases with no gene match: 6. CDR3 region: CASSRQGRGEQFF. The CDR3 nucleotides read TGTGCCAGCAGTAGACAGGGGCGGGGTGAGCAGTTCTTC.

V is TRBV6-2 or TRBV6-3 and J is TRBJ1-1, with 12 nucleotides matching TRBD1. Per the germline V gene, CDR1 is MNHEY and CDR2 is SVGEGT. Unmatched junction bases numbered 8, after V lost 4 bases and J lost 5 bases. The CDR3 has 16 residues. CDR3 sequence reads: CASSSPRDRGLTEAFF. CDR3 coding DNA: TGTGCCAGCAGTTCCCCGCGGGACAGGGGGCTTACTGAAGCTTTCTTT.

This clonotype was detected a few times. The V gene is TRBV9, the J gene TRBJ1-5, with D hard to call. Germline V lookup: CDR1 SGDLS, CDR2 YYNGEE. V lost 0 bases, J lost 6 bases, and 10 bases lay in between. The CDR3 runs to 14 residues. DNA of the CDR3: TGTGCCAGCAGCGTAGGCTCAGGCTTTCAGCCCCAGCATTTT. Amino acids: CASSVGSGFQPQHF.

The CDR3 here is CASSYGGTETQYF. The CDR3 region has the DNA TGTGCCAGCAGTTACGGAGGGACGGAGACCCAGTACTTC. The V call is TRBV6-2 or TRBV6-3, the J call TRBJ2-5, with a weak D call TRBD2 (6 bases). The CDR3 totals 13 residues. Trimming shortened V by 2 bases and J by 5 bases, and 9 bases separated the two germline ends. Germline V gene data show CDR1 as MNHEY and CDR2 as SVGEGT.

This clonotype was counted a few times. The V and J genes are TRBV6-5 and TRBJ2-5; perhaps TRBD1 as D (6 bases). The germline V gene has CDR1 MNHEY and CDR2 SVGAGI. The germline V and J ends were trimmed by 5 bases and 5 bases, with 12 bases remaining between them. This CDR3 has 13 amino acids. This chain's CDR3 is CASSQTGGETQYF. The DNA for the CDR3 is TGTGCCAGCAGTCAGACAGGCGGGGAGACCCAGTACTTC.

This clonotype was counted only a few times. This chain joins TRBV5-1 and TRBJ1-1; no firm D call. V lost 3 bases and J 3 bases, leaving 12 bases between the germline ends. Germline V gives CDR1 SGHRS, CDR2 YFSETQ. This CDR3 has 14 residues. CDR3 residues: CASSSLYSDTEAFF. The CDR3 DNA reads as TGCGCCAGCAGCTCTCTTTACTCTGACACTGAAGCTTTCTTT.

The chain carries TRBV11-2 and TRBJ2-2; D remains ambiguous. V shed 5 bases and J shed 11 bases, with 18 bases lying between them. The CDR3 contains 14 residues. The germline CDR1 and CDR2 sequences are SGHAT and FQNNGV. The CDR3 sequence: CASSPHHGLYELFF. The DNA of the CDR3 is TGTGCCAGCAGCCCCCACCATGGCCTGTATGAGCTGTTTTTT.

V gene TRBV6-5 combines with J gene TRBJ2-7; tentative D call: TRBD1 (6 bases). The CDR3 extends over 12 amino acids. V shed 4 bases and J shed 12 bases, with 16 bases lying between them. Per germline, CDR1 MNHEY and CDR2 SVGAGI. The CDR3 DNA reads TGTGCCAGCAGTTCCTCACAACAGGGACGGTACTTC. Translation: CASSSSQQGRYF.

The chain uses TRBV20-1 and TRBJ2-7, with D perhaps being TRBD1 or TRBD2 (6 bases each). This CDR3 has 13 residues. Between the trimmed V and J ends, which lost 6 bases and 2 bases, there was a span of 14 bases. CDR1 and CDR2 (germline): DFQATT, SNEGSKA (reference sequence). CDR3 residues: CSARRGATYEQYF. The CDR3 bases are TGCAGTGCCCGGAGGGGGGCCACCTACGAGCAGTACTTC.

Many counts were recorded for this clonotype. The CDR3 DNA is TGCGCCAGCAGCCAAGTCAATTTGGGGTTTCAGAAAGGAGAGACCCAGTACTTC. Translating it yields CASSQVNLGFQKGETQYF. The chain recombines TRBV4-1 with TRBJ2-5; no reliable D call. Trimming cost V 1 base and J 4 bases, with 22 bases left between them. The length of the CDR3 is 18 residues. CDR1 is MGHRA and CDR2 is YSYEKL in the germline V gene.

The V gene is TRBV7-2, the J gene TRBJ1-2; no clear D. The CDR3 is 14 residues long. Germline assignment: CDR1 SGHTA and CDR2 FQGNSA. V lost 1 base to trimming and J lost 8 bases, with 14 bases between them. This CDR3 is CASSLVYQAWGYTF. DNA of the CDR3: TGTGCCAGCAGCTTAGTGTATCAGGCTTGGGGCTACACCTTC. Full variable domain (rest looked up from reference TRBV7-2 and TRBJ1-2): GAGVSQSPSNKVTEKGKDVELRCDPISGHTALYWYRQSLGQGLEFLIYFQGNSAPDKSGLPSDRFSAERTGGSVSTLTIQRTQQEDSAVYLCASSLVYQAWGYTFGSGTRLTVV.

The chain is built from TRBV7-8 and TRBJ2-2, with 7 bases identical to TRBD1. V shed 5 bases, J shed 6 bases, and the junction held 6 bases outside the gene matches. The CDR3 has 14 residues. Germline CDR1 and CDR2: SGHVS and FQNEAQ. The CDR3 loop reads CASSQTGPAGELFF. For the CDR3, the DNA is TGTGCCAGCAGCCAGACAGGGCCGGCCGGGGAGCTGTTTTTT.

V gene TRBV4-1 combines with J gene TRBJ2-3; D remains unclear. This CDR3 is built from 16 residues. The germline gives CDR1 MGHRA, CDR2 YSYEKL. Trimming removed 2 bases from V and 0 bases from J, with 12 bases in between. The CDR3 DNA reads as TGCGCCAGCAGCCAACCATGGACCCGTAGCACAGATACGCAGTATTTT. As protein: CASSQPWTRSTDTQYF.

The CDR3 DNA follows: TGCGCCAGCAGCGCCTCCCTAGGTGCAGATACGCAGTATTTT. Translated, it gives CASSASLGADTQYF. This chain connects TRBV4-3 to TRBJ2-3; no clear D gene. Germline loops: CDR1 LGHNA, CDR2 YSLEER. The CDR3 contains 14 residues. Trimming cost V 5 bases and J 4 bases, with 13 bases left between them.

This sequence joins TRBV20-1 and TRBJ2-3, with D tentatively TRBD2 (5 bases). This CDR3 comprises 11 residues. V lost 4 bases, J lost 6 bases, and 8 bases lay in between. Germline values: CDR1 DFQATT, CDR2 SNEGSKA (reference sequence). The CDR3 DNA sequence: TGCAGTGCTACTGGGAGTGATACGCAGTATTTT. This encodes CSATGSDTQYF.

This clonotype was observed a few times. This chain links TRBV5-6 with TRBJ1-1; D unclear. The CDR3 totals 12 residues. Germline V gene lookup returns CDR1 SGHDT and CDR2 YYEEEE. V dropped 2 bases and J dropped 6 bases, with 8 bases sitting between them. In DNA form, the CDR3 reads TGTGCCAGCAGCTTAGAAAACGCTGAAGCTTTCTTT. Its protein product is CASSLENAEAFF.

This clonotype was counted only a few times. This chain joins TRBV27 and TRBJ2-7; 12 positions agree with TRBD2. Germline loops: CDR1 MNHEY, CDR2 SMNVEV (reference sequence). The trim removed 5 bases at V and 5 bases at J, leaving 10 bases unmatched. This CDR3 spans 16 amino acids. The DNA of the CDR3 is TGTGCCAGCAGTCCCGGGACTAGCGGGCCCGGGAACGAGCAGTACGTC. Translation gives CASSPGTSGPGNEQYV.

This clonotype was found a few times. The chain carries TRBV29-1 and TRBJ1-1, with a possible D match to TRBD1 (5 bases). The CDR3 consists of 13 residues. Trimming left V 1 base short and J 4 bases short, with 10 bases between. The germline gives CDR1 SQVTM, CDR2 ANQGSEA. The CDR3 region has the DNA TGCAGCGTTGAAGGCAGGGTTGGCACTGAAGCTTTCTTT. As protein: CSVEGRVGTEAFF.